What follows describes a single T cell receptor beta chain. Its specificity is unknown. Sequencing used immunoSEQ multiplex PCR; TCRdb keeps in-frame clones, though not all of them. The sample carries 72,000 or so clones, roughly 85% recorded once. This specimen belongs to a study of T cell responses to AZD1222 COVID-19 vaccine. Study-level points and caveats: Nearly half of spike-specific TCRs reportedly go after variant regions that carry no mutations. Only six people who got AZD1222 tested seropositive at baseline.

V shed 4 bases and J shed 1 base, with 4 bases lying between them. The germline gives CDR1 MNHEY, CDR2 SVGAGI. This CDR3 spans 12 amino acids. The clonotype was recovered from an adult in good health. The V gene is TRBV6-5, the J gene TRBJ1-1, with D uncertain. The source material was peripheral blood, sampled on day 0 of AZD1222 vaccination. CDR3 DNA: TGTGCCAGCAGTTCGCGGAACACTGAAGCTTTCTTT. This codes for CASSSRNTEAFF.